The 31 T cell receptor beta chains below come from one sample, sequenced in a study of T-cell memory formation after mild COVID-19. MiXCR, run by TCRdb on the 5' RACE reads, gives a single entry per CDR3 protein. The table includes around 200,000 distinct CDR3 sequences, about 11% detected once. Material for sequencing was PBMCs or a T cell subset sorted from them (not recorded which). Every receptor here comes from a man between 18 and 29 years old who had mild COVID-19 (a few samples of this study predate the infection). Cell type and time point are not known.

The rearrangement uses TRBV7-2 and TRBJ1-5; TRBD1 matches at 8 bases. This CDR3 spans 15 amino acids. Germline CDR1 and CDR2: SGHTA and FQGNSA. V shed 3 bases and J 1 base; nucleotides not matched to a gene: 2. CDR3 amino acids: CASSFQGASNQPQHF. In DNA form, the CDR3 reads TGTGCCAGCAGCTTTCAGGGGGCCAGCAATCAGCCCCAGCATTTT.

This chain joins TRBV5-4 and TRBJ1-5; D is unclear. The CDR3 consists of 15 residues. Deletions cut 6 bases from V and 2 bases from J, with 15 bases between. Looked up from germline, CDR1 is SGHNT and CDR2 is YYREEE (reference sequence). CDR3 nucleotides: TGTGCCAGCACCGTGGGCCCGGGTCGCAATCAGCCCCAGCATTTT. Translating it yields CASTVGPGRNQPQHF. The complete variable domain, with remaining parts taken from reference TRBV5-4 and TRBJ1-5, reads ETGVTQSPTHLIKTRGQQVTLRCSSQSGHNTVSWYQQALGQGPQFIFQYYREEENGRGNFPPRFSGLQFPNYSSELNVNALELDDSALYLCASTVGPGRNQPQHFGDGTRLSIL.

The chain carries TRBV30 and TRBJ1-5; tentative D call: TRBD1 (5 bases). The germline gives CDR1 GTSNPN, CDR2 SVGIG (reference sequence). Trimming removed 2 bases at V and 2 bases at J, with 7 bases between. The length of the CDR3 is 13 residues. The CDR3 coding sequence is TGTGCCTGGAGTAAGACAGGCAATCAGCCCCAGCATTTT. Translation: CAWSKTGNQPQHF.

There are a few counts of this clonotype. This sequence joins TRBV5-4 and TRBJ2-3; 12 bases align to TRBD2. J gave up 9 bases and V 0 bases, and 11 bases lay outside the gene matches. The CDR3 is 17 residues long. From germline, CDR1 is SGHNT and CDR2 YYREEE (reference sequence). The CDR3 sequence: CASSLATSGGPQGTQYF. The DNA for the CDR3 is TGTGCCAGCAGCTTGGCCACTAGCGGGGGGCCACAGGGAACGCAGTATTTT.

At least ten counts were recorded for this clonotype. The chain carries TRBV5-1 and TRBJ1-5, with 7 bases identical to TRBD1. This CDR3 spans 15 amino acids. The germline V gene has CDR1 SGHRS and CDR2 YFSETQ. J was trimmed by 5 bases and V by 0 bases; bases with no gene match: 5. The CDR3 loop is CASSLEGDRDQPQHF. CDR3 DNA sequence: TGCGCCAGCAGCTTGGAGGGGGACAGAGATCAGCCCCAGCATTTT.

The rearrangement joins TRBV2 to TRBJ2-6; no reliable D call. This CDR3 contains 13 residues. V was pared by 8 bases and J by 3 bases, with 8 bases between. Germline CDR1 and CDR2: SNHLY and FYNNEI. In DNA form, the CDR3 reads TGTGCCAGCCGGGCTTTTGGGGCCAACGTCCTGACTTTC. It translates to CASRAFGANVLTF.

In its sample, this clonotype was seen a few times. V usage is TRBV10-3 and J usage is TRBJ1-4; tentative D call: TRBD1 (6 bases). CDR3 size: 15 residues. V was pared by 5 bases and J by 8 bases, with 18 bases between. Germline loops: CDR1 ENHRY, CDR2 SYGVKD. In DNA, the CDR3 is TGTGCCATCAGTCAAGCTGGGGGCCAGGGGGAAAAACTGTTTTTT. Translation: CAISQAGGQGEKLFF.

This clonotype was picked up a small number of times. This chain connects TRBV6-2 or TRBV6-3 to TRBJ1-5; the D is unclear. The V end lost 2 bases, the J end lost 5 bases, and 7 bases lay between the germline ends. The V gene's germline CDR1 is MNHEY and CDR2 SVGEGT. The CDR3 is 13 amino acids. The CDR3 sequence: CASSYDGYQPQHF. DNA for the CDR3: TGTGCCAGCAGTTACGATGGATATCAGCCCCAGCATTTT.

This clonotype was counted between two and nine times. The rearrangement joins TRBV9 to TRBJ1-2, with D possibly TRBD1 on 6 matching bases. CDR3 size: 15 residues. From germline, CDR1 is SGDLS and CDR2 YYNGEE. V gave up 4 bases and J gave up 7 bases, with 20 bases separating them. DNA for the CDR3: TGTGCCAGCAGCACTCATACCGACAGGAGGGGTGGCTACACCTTC. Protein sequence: CASSTHTDRRGGYTF.

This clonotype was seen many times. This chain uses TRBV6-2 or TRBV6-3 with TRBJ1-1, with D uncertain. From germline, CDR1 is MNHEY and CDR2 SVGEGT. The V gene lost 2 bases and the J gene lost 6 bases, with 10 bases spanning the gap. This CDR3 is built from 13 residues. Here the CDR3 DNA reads TGTGCCAGCAGTTACAGTGATGGTCCTGAAGCTTTCTTT. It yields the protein CASSYSDGPEAFF.

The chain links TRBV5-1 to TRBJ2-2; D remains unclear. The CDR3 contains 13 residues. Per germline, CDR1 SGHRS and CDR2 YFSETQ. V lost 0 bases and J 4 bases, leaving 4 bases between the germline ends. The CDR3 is CASSLALTGELFF. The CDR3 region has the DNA TGCGCCAGCAGCTTGGCCCTCACCGGGGAGCTGTTTTTT. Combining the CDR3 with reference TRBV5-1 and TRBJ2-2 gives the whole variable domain KAGVTQTPRYLIKTRGQQVTLSCSPISGHRSVSWYQQTPGQGLQFLFEYFSETQRNKGNFPGRFSGRQFSNSRSEMNVSTLELGDSALYLCASSLALTGELFFGEGSRLTVL.

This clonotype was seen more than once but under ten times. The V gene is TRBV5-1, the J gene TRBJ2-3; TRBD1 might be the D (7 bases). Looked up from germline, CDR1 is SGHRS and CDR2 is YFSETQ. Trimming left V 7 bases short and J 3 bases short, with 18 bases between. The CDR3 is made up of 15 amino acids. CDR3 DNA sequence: TGCGCCAGCCATGTTGGAGGGGGCAGGACAGATACGCAGTATTTT. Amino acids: CASHVGGGRTDTQYF.

The CDR3 nucleotides are TGTGCCAGCAGTGAACGGACAGGGAACTATGGCTACACCTTC. Residues: CASSERTGNYGYTF. The chain links TRBV25-1 to TRBJ1-2; 8 bases map to TRBD1. V shed 2 bases and J 2 bases; nucleotides not matched to a gene: 1. Germline V gene lookup returns CDR1 MGHDK and CDR2 SYGVNS. This CDR3 is 14 amino acids long.

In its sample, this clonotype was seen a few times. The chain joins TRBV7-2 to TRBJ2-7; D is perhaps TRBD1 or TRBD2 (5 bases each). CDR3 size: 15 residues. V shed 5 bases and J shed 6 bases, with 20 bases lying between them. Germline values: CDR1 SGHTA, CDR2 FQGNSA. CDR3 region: CASSITGTVPSEQYF. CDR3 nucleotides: TGTGCCAGCAGCATAACCGGGACGGTCCCTAGCGAGCAGTACTTC.

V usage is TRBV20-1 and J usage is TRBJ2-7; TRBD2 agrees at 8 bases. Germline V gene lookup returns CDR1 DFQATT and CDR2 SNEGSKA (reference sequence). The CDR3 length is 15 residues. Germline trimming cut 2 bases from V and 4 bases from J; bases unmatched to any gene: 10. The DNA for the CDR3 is TGCAGTGCTAGAAGGGCTAGCGGGCAGCAATACGAGCAGTACGTC. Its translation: CSARRASGQQYEQYV.

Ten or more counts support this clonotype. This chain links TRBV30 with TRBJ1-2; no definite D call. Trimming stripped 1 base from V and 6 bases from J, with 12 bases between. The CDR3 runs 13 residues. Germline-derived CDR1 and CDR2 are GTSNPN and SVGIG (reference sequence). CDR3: CAWSGIRRNGYTF. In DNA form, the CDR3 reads TGTGCCTGGAGTGGGATCAGGAGAAATGGCTACACCTTC.

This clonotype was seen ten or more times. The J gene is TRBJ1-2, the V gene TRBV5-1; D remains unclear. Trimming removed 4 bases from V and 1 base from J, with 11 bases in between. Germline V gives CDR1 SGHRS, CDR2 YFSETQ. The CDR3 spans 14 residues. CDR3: CASSPTEGNYGYTF. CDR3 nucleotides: TGCGCCAGCAGCCCGACGGAGGGTAACTATGGCTACACCTTC.

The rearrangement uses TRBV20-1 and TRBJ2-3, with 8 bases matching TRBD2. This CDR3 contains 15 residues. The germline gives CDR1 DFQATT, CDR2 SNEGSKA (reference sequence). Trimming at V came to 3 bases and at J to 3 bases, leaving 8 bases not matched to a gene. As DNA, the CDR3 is TGCAGTGCTAGTCTCCGGGGGGGCGTGACAGATACGCAGTATTTT. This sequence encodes CSASLRGGVTDTQYF.

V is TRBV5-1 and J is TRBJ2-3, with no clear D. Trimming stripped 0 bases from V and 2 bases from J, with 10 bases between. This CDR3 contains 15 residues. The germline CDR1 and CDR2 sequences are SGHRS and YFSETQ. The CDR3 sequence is CASSLGVGVTDTQYF. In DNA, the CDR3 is TGCGCCAGCAGCTTGGGGGTAGGAGTCACAGATACGCAGTATTTT.

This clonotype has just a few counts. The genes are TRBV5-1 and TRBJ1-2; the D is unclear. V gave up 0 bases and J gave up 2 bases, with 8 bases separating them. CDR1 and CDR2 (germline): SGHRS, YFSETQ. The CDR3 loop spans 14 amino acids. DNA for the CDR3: TGCGCCAGCAGCTTGGAGTCAGTGAACTATGGCTACACCTTC. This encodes CASSLESVNYGYTF.

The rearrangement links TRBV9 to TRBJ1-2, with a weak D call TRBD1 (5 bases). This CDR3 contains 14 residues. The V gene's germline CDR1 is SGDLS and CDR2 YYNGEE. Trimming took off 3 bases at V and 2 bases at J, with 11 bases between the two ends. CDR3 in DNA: TGTGCCAGCAGCGCCCGGGGACCAAACTATGGCTACACCTTC. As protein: CASSARGPNYGYTF.

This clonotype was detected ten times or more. The CDR3 spells CASSFVRSSKHNEQFF. CDR3 nucleotides: TGTGCCAGCAGCTTTGTGCGGTCTTCAAAGCACAATGAGCAGTTCTTC. The chain has TRBV11-2 and TRBJ2-1; no firm D call. Trimming took off 3 bases at V and 5 bases at J, with 17 bases between the two ends. The CDR3 consists of 16 residues. Germline V CDR1 and CDR2: SGHAT, FQNNGV.

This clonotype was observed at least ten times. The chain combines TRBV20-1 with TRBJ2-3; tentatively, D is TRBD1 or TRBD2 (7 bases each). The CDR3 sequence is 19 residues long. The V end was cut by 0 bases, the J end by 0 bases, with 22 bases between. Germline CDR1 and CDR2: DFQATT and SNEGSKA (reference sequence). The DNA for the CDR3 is TGCAGTGCTAGAGATCTCTCCCCCAGGGGGACTACTAGCACAGATACGCAGTATTTT. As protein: CSARDLSPRGTTSTDTQYF.

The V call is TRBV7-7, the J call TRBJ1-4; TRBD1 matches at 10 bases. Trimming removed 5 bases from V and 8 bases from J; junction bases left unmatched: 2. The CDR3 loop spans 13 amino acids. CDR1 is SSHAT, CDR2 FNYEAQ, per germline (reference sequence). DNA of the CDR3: TGTGCCAGCAGCACGGGACAGGGGGAAAAACTGTTTTTT. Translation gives CASSTGQGEKLFF.

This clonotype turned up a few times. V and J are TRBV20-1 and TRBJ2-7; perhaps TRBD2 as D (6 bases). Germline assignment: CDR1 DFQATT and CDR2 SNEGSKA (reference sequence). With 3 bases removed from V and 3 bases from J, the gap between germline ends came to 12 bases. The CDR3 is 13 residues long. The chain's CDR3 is CSASPPGVYEQYV. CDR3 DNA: TGCAGTGCTAGTCCACCGGGAGTCTACGAGCAGTACGTC.

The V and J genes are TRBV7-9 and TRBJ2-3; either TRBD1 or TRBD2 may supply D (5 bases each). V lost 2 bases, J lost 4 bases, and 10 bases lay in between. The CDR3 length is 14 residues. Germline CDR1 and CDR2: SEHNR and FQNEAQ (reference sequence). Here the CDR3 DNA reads TGTGCCAGCAGCTTAAGGGGAGCAGCAGATACGCAGTATTTT. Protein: CASSLRGAADTQYF.

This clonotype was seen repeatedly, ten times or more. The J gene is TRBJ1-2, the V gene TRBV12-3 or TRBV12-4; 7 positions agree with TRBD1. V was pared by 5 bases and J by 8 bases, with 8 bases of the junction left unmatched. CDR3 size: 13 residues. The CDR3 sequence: CASSPNRGDGYTF. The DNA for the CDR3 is TGTGCCAGCAGTCCCAACAGGGGAGACGGCTACACCTTC.

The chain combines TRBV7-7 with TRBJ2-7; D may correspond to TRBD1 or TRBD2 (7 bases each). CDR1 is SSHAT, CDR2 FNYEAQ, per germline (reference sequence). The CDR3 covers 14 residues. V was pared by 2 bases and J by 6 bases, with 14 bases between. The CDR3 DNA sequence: TGTGCCAGCAGCTTAAGACAGGGCGGGGGCGAGCAGTACTTC. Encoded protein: CASSLRQGGGEQYF.

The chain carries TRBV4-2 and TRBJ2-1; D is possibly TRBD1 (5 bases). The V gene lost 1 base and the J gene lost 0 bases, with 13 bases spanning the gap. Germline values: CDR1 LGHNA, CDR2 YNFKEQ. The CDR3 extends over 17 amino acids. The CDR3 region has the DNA TGTGCCAGCAGCCAAGTTCAGGGCGGACGCTCCTACAATGAGCAGTTCTTC. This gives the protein CASSQVQGGRSYNEQFF.

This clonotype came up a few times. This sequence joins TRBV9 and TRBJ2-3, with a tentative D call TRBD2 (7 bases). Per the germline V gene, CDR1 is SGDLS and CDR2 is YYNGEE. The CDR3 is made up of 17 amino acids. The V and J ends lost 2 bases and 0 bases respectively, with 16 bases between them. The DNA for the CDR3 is TGTGCCAGCAGCGTCCTCGGGGGGCGCGTGAGCACAGATACGCAGTATTTT. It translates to CASSVLGGRVSTDTQYF.

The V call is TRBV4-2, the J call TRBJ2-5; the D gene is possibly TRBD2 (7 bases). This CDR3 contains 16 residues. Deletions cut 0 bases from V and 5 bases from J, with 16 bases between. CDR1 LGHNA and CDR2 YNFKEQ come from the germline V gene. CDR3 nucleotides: TGTGCCAGCAGCCAAGAAGGGAGGGCCCAGGGGGAGACCCAGTACTTC. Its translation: CASSQEGRAQGETQYF.